This T cell receptor (beta chain) was captured by sequencing in a study of control samples from healthy donors and cancer patients. Trimming shortened V by 2 bases and J by 4 bases, and 6 bases separated the two germline ends. CDR3 size: 13 residues. The germline V gene encodes CDR1 ENHRY and CDR2 SYGVKD. Data came from immunoSEQ multiplex PCR; TCRdb stores just in-frame clones and leaves some out. The sample consists of tens of thousands of clones, roughly 87% of them appearing once. The genes are TRBV10-3 and TRBJ2-1; no clear D. The sample consisted of PBMCs. The sequence derives from a man aged 40-50 years with colorectal cancer. CDR3 sequence reads: CAISEPGYNEQFF. The CDR3, as DNA: TGTGCCATCAGTGAGCCAGGTTACAATGAGCAGTTCTTC.